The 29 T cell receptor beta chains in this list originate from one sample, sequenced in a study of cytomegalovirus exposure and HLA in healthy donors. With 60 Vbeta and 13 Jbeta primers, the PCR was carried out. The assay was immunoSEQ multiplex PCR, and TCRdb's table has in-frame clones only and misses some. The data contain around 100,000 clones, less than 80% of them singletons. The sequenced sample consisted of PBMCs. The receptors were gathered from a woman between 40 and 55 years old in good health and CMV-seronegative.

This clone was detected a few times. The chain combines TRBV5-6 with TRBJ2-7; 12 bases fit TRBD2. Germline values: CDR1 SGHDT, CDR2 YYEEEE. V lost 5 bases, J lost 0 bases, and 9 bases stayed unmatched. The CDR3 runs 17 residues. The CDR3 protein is CASSLRGLAGNSYEQYF. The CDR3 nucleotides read TGTGCCAGCAGTCTCAGAGGACTAGCGGGGAACTCCTACGAGCAGTACTTC.

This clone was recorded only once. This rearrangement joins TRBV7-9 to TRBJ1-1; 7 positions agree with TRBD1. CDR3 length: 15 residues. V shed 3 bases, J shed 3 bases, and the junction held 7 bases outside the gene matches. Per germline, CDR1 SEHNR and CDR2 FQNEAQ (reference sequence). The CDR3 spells CASSFLTDRDTEAFF. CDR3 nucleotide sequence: TGTGCCAGCAGCTTCCTTACCGACAGGGACACTGAAGCTTTCTTT.

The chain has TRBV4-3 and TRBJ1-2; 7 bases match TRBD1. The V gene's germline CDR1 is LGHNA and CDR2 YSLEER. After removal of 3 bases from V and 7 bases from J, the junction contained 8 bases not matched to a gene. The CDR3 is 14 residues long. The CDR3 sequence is CASSQERQGAGYTF. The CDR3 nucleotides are TGCGCCAGCAGCCAGGAAAGACAGGGAGCTGGCTACACCTTC.

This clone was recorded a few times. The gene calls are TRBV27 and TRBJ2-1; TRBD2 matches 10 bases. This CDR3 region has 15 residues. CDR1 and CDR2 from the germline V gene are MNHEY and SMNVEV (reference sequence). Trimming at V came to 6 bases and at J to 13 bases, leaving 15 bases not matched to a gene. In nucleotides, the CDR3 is TGTGCCAGCAGACCTCCGGGACTAGCGTCATCGGGCCAGTTCTTC. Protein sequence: CASRPPGLASSGQFF.

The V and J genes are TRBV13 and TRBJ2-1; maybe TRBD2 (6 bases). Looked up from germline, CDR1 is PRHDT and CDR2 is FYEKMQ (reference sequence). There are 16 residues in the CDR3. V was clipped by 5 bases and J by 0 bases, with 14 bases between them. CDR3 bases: TGTGCCAGCAGCCAAAGACGGGGGAGCTCCTACAATGAGCAGTTCTTC. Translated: CASSQRRGSSYNEQFF.

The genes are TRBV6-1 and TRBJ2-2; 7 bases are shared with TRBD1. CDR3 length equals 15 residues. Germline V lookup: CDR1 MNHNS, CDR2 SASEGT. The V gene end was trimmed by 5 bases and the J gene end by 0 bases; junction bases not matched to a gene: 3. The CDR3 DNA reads TGTGCCAGCAGTACGGGACAGACGAACACCGGGGAGCTGTTTTTT. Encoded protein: CASSTGQTNTGELFF.

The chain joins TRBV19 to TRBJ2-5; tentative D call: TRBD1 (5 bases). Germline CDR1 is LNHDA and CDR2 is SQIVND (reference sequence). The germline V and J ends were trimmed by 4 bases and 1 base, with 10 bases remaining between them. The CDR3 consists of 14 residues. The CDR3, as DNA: TGTGCCAGTAGTAGGCAGGGTATCCAAGAGACCCAGTACTTC. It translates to CASSRQGIQETQYF.

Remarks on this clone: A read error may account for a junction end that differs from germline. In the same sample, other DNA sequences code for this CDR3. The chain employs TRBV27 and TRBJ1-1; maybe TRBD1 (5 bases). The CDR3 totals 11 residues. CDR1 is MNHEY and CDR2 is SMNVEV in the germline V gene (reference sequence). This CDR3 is CASSSGTEAFF. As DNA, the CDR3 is TGTGCCAGCAGTTCGGGGACTGAAGCCTTCTTT.

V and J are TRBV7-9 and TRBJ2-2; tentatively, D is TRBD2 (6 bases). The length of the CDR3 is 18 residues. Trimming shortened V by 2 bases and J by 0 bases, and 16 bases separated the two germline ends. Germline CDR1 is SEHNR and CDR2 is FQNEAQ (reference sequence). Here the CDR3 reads CASSLREQAGPNTGELFF. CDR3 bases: TGTGCCAGCAGCTTACGGGAACAAGCGGGTCCGAACACCGGGGAGCTGTTTTTT.

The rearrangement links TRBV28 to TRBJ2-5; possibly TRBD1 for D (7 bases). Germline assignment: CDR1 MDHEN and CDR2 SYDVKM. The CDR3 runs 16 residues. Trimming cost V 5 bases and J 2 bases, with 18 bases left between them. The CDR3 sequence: CASSTAGTDKQETQYF. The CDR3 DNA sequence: TGTGCCAGCAGTACCGCGGGGACAGACAAGCAAGAGACCCAGTACTTC.

The CDR3 coding sequence is TGTGCCAGCAGTTTAACGGGAAGGTACGAGGAGCAGTTCTTC. This sequence encodes CASSLTGRYEEQFF. This chain links TRBV27 with TRBJ2-1, with a weak D call TRBD2 (5 bases). Germline loops: CDR1 MNHEY, CDR2 SMNVEV (reference sequence). The CDR3 loop spans 14 amino acids. The V end lost 2 bases, the J end lost 10 bases, and 15 bases lay between the germline ends.

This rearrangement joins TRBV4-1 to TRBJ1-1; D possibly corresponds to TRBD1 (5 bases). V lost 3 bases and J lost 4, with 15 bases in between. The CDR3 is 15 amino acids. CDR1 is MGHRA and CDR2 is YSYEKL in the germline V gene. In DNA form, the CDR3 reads TGCGCCAGCAGCCAGCAGGGTCGCCCAGCCACTGAAGCTTTCTTT. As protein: CASSQQGRPATEAFF.

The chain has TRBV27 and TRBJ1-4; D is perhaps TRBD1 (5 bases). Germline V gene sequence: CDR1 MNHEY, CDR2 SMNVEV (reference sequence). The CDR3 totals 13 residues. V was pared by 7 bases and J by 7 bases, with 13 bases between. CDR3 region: CASKLGGGEKLFF. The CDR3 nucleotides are TGTGCCAGCAAACTGGGGGGGGGTGAAAAACTGTTTTTT.

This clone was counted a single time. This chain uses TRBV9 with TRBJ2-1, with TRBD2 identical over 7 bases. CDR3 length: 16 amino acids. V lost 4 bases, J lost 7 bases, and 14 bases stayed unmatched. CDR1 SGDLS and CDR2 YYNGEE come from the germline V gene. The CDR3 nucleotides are TGTGCCAGCAGCCCCGGTTTAAATGCGGGGGTAAATGAGCAGTTCTTC. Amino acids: CASSPGLNAGVNEQFF. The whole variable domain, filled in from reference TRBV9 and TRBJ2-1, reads DSGVTQTPKHLITATGQRVTLRCSPRSGDLSVYWYQQSLDQGLQFLIQYYNGEERAKGNILERFSAQQFPDLHSELNLSSLELGDSALYFCASSPGLNAGVNEQFFGPGTRLTVL.

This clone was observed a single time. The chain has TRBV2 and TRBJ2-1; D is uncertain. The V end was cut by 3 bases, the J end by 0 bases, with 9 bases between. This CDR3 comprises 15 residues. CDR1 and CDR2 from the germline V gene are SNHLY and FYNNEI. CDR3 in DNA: TGTGCCAGCAGTGAGTTCAGAAGCTCCTACAATGAGCAGTTCTTC. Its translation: CASSEFRSSYNEQFF.

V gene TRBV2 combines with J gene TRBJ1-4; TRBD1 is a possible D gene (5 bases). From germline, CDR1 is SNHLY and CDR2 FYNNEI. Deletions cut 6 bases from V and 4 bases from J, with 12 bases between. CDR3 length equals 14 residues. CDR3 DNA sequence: TGTGCCAGCAGAACGACAGCGAATAATGAAAAACTGTTTTTT. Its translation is CASRTTANNEKLFF.

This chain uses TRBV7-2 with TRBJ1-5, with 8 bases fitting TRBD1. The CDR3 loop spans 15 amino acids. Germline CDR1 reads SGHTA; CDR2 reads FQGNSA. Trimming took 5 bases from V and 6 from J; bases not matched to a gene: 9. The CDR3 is CASSPRTGQGQPQHF. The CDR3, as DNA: TGTGCCAGCAGCCCAAGGACAGGGCAAGGTCAGCCCCAGCATTTT. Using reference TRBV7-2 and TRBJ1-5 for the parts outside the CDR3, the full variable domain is GAGVSQSPSNKVTEKGKDVELRCDPISGHTALYWYRQSLGQGLEFLIYFQGNSAPDKSGLPSDRFSAERTGGSVSTLTIQRTQQEDSAVYLCASSPRTGQGQPQHFGDGTRLSIL.

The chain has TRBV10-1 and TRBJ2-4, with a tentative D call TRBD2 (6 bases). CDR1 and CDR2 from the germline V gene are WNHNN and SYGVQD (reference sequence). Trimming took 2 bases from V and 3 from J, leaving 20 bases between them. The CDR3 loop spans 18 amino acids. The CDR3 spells CASSEHRETSAYKNIQYF. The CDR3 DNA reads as TGCGCCAGCAGTGAGCACCGGGAGACTTCGGCGTACAAAAACATTCAGTACTTC.

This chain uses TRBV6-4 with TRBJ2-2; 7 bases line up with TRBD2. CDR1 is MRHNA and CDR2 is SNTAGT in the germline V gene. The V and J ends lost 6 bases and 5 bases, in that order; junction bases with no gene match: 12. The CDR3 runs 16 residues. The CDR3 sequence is CASSDVPTSLTGELFF. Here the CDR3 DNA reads TGTGCCAGCAGCGACGTACCGACTAGCTTGACCGGGGAGCTGTTTTTT.

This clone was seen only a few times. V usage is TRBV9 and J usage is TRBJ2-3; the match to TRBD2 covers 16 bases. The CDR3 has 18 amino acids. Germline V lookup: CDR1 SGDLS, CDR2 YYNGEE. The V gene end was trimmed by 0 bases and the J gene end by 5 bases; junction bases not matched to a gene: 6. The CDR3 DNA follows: TGTGCCAGCAGCGTAGGGGGACTAGCGGGAGGGCCGGAAGATACGCAGTATTTT. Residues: CASSVGGLAGGPEDTQYF.

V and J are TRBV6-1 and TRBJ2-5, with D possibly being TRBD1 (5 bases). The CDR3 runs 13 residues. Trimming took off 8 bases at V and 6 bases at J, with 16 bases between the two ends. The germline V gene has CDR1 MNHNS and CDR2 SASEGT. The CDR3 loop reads CASDVPPGKTQYF. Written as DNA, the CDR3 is TGTGCCAGCGACGTTCCACCAGGGAAGACCCAGTACTTC.

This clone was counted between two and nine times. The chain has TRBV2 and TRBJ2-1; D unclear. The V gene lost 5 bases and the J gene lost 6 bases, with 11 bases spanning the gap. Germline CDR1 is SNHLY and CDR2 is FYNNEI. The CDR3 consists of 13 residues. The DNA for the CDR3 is TGTGCCAGCAGTTTGTTGGCAACCAATGAGCAGTTCTTC. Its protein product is CASSLLATNEQFF.

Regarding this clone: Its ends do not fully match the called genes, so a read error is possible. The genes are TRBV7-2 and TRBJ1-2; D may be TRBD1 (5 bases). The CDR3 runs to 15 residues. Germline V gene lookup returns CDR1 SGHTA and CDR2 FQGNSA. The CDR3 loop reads CANSPGGGDVYGYTF. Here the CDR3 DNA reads TGTGCCAACAGCCCCGGGGGAGGGGACGTCTATGGCTACACCTTC.

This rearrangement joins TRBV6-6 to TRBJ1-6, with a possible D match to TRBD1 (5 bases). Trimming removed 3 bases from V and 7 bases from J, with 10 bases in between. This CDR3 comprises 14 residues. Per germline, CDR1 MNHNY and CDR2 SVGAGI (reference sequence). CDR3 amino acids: CASSYGEGNSPLHF. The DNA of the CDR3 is TGTGCCAGCAGTTATGGGGAGGGGAATTCACCCCTCCACTTT.

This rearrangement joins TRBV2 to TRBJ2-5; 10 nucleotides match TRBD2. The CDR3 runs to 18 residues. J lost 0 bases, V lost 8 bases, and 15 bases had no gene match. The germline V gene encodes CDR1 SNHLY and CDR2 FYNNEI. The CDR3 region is CASEREGGGRSYQETQYF. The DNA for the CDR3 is TGTGCCAGCGAGCGGGAGGGGGGCGGGAGATCGTACCAAGAGACCCAGTACTTC.

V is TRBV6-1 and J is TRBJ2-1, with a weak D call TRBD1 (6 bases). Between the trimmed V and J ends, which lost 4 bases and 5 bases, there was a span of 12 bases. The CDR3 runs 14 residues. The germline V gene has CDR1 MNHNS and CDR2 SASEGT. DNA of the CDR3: TGTGCCAGCAGTGTCCGGACAGCTCACAATGAGCAGTTCTTC. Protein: CASSVRTAHNEQFF.

CDR3 region: CASGLSRSNQPQHF. CDR3 in DNA: TGTGCCAGTGGGCTTTCCAGAAGCAATCAGCCCCAGCATTTT. The chain is built from TRBV2 and TRBJ1-5; D is unclear. There are 14 residues in the CDR3. Germline V gene data show CDR1 as SNHLY and CDR2 as FYNNEI. The V and J ends lost 9 bases and 1 base respectively, with 13 bases between them. The whole variable domain, filled in from reference TRBV2 and TRBJ1-5, reads EPEVTQTPSHQVTQMGQEVILRCVPISNHLYFYWYRQILGQKVEFLVSFYNNEISEKSEIFDDQFSVERPDGSNFTLKIRSTKLEDSAMYFCASGLSRSNQPQHFGDGTRLSIL.

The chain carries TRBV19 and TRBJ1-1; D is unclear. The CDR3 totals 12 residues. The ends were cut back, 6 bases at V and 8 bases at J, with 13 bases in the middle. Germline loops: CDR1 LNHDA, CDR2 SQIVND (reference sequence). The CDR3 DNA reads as TGTGCCAGTAGCTTTATAGCAAGGGAAGCTTTCTTT. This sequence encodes CASSFIAREAFF.

CDR3 in amino acids: CAWSSPGQKYEQYF. The CDR3 DNA reads as TGTGCCTGGAGCTCCCCGGGACAGAAGTACGAGCAGTACTTC. This chain joins TRBV30 and TRBJ2-7; 7 bases line up with TRBD1. Germline CDR1 reads GTSNPN; CDR2 reads SVGIG (reference sequence). The CDR3 loop spans 14 amino acids. V gave up 3 bases and J gave up 4 bases; unmatched junction bases: 9.